This is a list of T cell receptor beta chains from one sample in a study of long-term antiretroviral therapy in people with HIV. Clones were sequenced by immunoSEQ multiplex PCR, and TCRdb holds only the in-frame ones, with some missing. Here the sample spans around 25,000 clones, 81% being singletons. The sample in question was unsorted PBMCs, obtained at the start of antiretroviral therapy, before treatment. Every receptor here comes from a young woman with HIV. Each CDR3 is given with its conserved first and last residue. Fields, in order: V gene, clone size, J gene, D gene, CDR3 protein, CDR3 DNA. D genes are given only for firm matches. A row's size may be missing; if present it is once, few, many or a size class.

>TRBV4-3|.|TRBJ1-1|TRBD1
CASSRLGQGPNTEAFF
TGCGCCAGCAGCAGACTCGGACAGGGACCGAACACTGAAGCTTTCTTT
>TRBV30|.|TRBJ1-5|.
CAWSLGQPQHF
TGTGCCTGGAGTTTAGGTCAGCCCCAGCATTTT
>TRBV10-3|.|TRBJ2-3|TRBD2
CAISSASGRTDTQYF
TGTGCCATCAGTTCAGCTAGCGGGAGAACAGATACGCAGTATTTT
>TRBV5-1|.|TRBJ2-2|.
CASSSGAANTGELFF
TGCGCCAGCAGTTCAGGGGCAGCGAACACCGGGGAGCTGTTTTTT
>TRBV11-3|.|TRBJ2-2|.
CASSLTGTGELFF
TGTGCCAGCAGCTTAACCGGGACCGGGGAGCTGTTTTTT
>TRBV29-1|.|TRBJ1-6|.
CSVSGGGNSPLHF
TGCAGCGTAAGTGGAGGGGGTAATTCACCCCTCCACTTT
>TRBV27|few|TRBJ1-1|TRBD1
CASSRTGVNAEAFF
TGTGCCAGCAGCCGAACAGGGGTGAACGCTGAAGCTTTCTTT
>TRBV27|.|TRBJ2-1|.
CASSPRLRTALRQEGYNEQFF
TGTGCCAGCAGTCCCCGACTCCGGACGGCATTAAGACAAGAGGGATACAATGAGCAGTTCTTC
>TRBV9|.|TRBJ2-7|.
CASSRTTYEQYF
TGTGCCAGCAGCCGTACTACCTACGAGCAGTACTTC
>TRBV23-1|.|TRBJ1-2|.
CASRTGPGYTF
TGCGCCAGCAGAACAGGGCCAGGCTACACCTTC
>TRBV5-1|.|TRBJ2-3|.
CASSLLGLSTDTQYF
TGCGCCAGCAGCCTATTGGGACTTAGCACAGATACGCAGTATTTT
>TRBV4-2|.|TRBJ2-2|.
CASSQAGAGTGELFF
TGTGCCAGCAGCCAAGCGGGGGCGGGGACCGGGGAGCTGTTTTTT
>TRBV27|.|TRBJ1-1|TRBD1
CASSLTGVNTEAFF
TGTGCCAGCAGCTTGACAGGGGTGAACACTGAAGCTTTCTTT
>TRBV2|few|TRBJ1-4|.
CASSEITTNEKLFF
TGTGCCAGCAGCGAAATTACAACTAATGAAAAACTGTTTTTT
>TRBV6-1|once|TRBJ1-1|.
CASSEGIGNTEAFF
TGTGCCAGCAGTGAAGGCATAGGGAACACTGAAGCTTTCTTT
>TRBV7-9|.|TRBJ2-1|.
CASRGPDYNEQFF
TGTGCCAGCAGGGGCCCCGATTACAATGAGCAGTTCTTC
>TRBV4-1|.|TRBJ1-4|.
CASSLATNEKLFF
TGCGCCAGCAGCCTTGCAACTAATGAAAAACTGTTTTTT
>TRBV7-2|.|TRBJ2-1|.
CASSFSGEAYNEQFF
TGTGCCAGCAGCTTTTCGGGAGAGGCTTACAATGAGCAGTTCTTC
>TRBV6-4|few|TRBJ2-2|TRBD2
CASSQGLAGRRFGELFF
TGTGCCAGCAGCCAGGGACTAGCGGGAAGACGTTTCGGGGAGCTGTTTTTT
>TRBV20-1|.|TRBJ2-7|.
CSAKQGREQYF
TGCAGTGCTAAACAGGGTAGGGAGCAGTACTTC
>TRBV6-5|.|TRBJ2-1|TRBD2
CASSASGGPYNEQFF
TGTGCCAGCAGTGCCTCGGGGGGGCCCTACAATGAGCAGTTCTTC
>TRBV30|.|TRBJ2-1|.
CAWRGSKNNEQFF
TGTGCCTGGAGGGGAAGTAAGAACAATGAGCAGTTCTTC
>TRBV30|.|TRBJ1-1|.
CAWSVLRLRGRGAFF
TGTGCCTGGAGTGTACTGAGGCTCCGGGGTAGGGGAGCTTTCTTT
>TRBV6-5|.|TRBJ1-2|.
CASSFVMGANYGYTF
TGTGCCAGCAGTTTCGTAATGGGAGCTAACTATGGCTACACCTTC
>TRBV5-1|once|TRBJ2-7|TRBD2
CASSSITGLAYEQYF
TGCGCCAGCAGCTCAATAACGGGACTAGCGTACGAGCAGTACTTC
>TRBV5-4|.|TRBJ2-7|.
CASSQAAGGGYEQYF
TGCGCCAGCAGCCAAGCGGCAGGGGGGGGATACGAGCAGTACTTC
>TRBV2|.|TRBJ2-7|.
CASKHSSSYEQYF
TGTGCCAGCAAACATAGTAGCTCCTACGAGCAGTACTTC
>TRBV25-1|.|TRBJ1-1|.
CASRPCCVQGSGTEAFF
TGTGCCAGCAGACCTTGTTGCGTCCAGGGTTCGGGTACTGAAGCTTTCTTT
>TRBV25-1|.|TRBJ1-1|TRBD1
CASSGTGKSTEAFF
TGTGCCAGCAGTGGGACAGGGAAAAGCACTGAAGCTTTCTTT
>TRBV21-1|.|TRBJ1-6|.
CASSPRTKESSYNSPLHF
TGTGCCAGCAGCCCCCGGACAAAGGAGAGCTCCTATAATTCACCCCTCCACTTT
>TRBV6-5|.|TRBJ2-1|.
CASSYGISYNEQFF
TGTGCCAGCAGTTACGGGATCTCCTACAATGAGCAGTTCTTC
>TRBV28|.|TRBJ1-3|.
CASRVSRASGNTIYF
TGTGCCAGCAGAGTATCACGCGCCTCTGGAAACACCATATATTTT
>TRBV30|.|TRBJ2-1|.
CAWSSGLSGYNEQFF
TGTGCCTGGAGTTCGGGACTTTCAGGCTACAATGAGCAGTTCTTC
>TRBV20-1|.|TRBJ2-1|.
CSARGRLGQFF
TGCAGTGCTAGAGGCCGCCTGGGGCAGTTCTTC
>TRBV21-1|.|TRBJ1-5|.
CASSNRRGNQPQHF
TGTGCCAGCAGCAACCGCAGGGGAAATCAGCCCCAGCATTTT
>TRBV19|once|TRBJ2-3|.
CASSGRLTDTQYF
TGTGCCAGTAGTGGGAGGCTGACAGATACGCAGTATTTT
>TRBV6-6|.|TRBJ2-5|TRBD2
CASSWGGTMQETQYF
TGTGCCAGCAGCTGGGGGGGGACTATGCAAGAGACCCAGTACTTC
>TRBV7-9|.|TRBJ2-5|TRBD1
CASSPPRGRVGTQYF
TGTGCCAGCAGCCCACCCAGGGGGCGGGTAGGGACCCAGTACTTC
>TRBV2|few|TRBJ1-1|.
CASGRTEAFF
TGTGCCAGCGGTAGGACAGAAGCTTTCTTT
>TRBV4-1|.|TRBJ2-7|TRBD1
CASSKGDREYEQYF
TGCGCCAGCAGCAAGGGGGACAGGGAGTACGAGCAGTACTTC
>TRBV6-1|.|TRBJ1-2|.
CASSEDFGYTF
TGTGCCAGCAGTGAAGACTTTGGCTACACCTTC
>TRBV28|.|TRBJ1-1|TRBD1
CASSLFSGTGGRGF
TGTGCCAGCAGTTTATTTTCCGGGACAGGGGGTCGGGGCTTT
>TRBV29-1|.|TRBJ1-5|.
CSVAGTPNQPQHF
TGCAGCGTCGCCGGGACACCCAATCAGCCCCAGCATTTT
>TRBV4-3|.|TRBJ1-1|.
CASSEYKGNEAFF
TGCGCCAGCAGCGAATATAAGGGAAATGAAGCTTTCTTT
>TRBV7-9|large|TRBJ2-3|.
CASSPPPDTQYF
TGTGCCAGCAGCCCGCCCCCAGATACGCAGTATTTT
>TRBV7-8|.|TRBJ2-3|TRBD2
CASSPVAGAGIDTQYF
TGTGCCAGCAGCCCCGTAGCGGGGGCCGGTATAGATACGCAGTATTTT
>TRBV12-5|.|TRBJ2-3|TRBD1
CASGLGSGTVPDTDTQYF
TGTGCTAGTGGTTTGGGATCCGGGACAGTGCCTGACACAGATACGCAGTATTTT
>TRBV11-3|.|TRBJ2-2|TRBD2
CASSLDPSGEANTGELFF
TGTGCCAGCAGCTTAGATCCTAGCGGGGAGGCTAACACCGGGGAGCTGTTTTTT
>TRBV29-1|few|TRBJ1-2|.
CSAPGGAYGYTF
TGCAGCGCTCCCGGGGGTGCCTATGGCTACACCTTC
>TRBV27|few|TRBJ2-7|TRBD2
CASSLGTSGPHEQYF
TGTGCCAGCAGTCTAGGGACTAGCGGGCCCCACGAGCAGTACTTC
>TRBV15|.|TRBJ1-1|.
CATSGMNTEAFF
TGTGCCACCAGCGGGATGAACACTGAAGCTTTCTTT
>TRBV6-5|.|TRBJ1-2|TRBD1
CASSATGGIGYTF
TGTGCCAGCAGTGCGACAGGGGGTATTGGCTACACCTTC
>TRBV14|.|TRBJ1-2|TRBD1
CASRRTGTTARGYTF
TGTGCCAGCAGGCGGACAGGAACTACCGCTCGGGGCTACACCTTC
>TRBV2|.|TRBJ2-5|.
CASAYSEETQYF
TGTGCCAGCGCCTACAGTGAAGAGACCCAGTACTTC
>TRBV11-2|.|TRBJ1-2|.
CASSLDRNYGYTF
TGTGCCAGCAGCTTAGACAGGAACTATGGCTACACCTTC
>TRBV19|.|TRBJ1-6|.
CASSPLNSPLHF
TGTGCCAGTAGCCCGCTTAATTCACCCCTCCACTTT
>TRBV28|.|TRBJ1-4|.
CASSSTGSNEKLFF
TGTGCCAGCAGCTCAACAGGCTCCAATGAAAAACTGTTTTTT